These T cell receptor beta chains were read from a single sample in a study of T cell clones after liver transplantation. This table comes from immunoSEQ multiplex PCR, and its TCRdb copy is limited to in-frame clones, with some not included. The table lists some 11,000 clones, under 75% of them singletons. Sequenced here: CD8+ T cells from blood, sampled at the 22-month timepoint. The receptor source for this set is a human patient who received a liver transplant. Some of the T cells may derive from the graft donor. Both conserved end residues are part of each CDR3. Fields, in order: J gene, V gene, CDR3 protein.

>TRBJ2-7|TRBV6-5
CASSYSVGQSSYEQYF
>TRBJ2-3|TRBV4-2
CASSQVLFRESETDTQYF
>TRBJ2-5|TRBV5-6
CASSLGRLAETQYF
>TRBJ2-1|TRBV6-5
CASSYLGGGEQFF
>TRBJ2-3|TRBV5-1
CASSRPQAGLAGGTSTDTQYF
>TRBJ2-5|TRBV6-5
CASSYQQGLYETQYF
>TRBJ2-6|TRBV6-5
CASSVESSGANVLTF
>TRBJ2-2|TRBV7-3
CASRETGANTGELFF
>TRBJ2-7|TRBV4-1
CASSWTSGRYEQYF
>TRBJ2-1|TRBV7-9
CASTPRVGRDYNEQFF
>TRBJ2-1|TRBV19
CASSQGLNSYNEQFF
>TRBJ2-5|TRBV7-9
CASTLYSETQYF
>TRBJ2-7|TRBV28
CASSFAGAGYEQYF
>TRBJ1-3|TRBV5-4
CASSLARKQKENTIYF
>TRBJ1-1|TRBV29-1
CSVEKGSEAFF
>TRBJ2-1|TRBV15
CATSTGSSSYNEQFF
>TRBJ2-1|TRBV18
CASSPGLAGGGEQFF
>TRBJ2-5|TRBV27
CASSLHKQETQYF
>TRBJ2-1|TRBV11-2
CASSLVSGVSNEQFF
>TRBJ2-6|TRBV4-1
CASSHTDTGANVLTF
>TRBJ2-3|TRBV5-4
CASSFPRSGRGGTDTQYF
>TRBJ2-7|TRBV19
CASSTGLNSYEQYF
>TRBJ1-2|TRBV7-9
CASSLEGSYYGYTF
>TRBJ2-2|TRBV4-3
CASSQGGETGELFF
>TRBJ2-7|TRBV9
CASSAGPGDRGEQYF
>TRBJ2-2|TRBV25-1
CASLKDMDTGELFF
>TRBJ2-6|TRBV4-3
CASSQDRASGANVLTF
>TRBJ2-7|TRBV6-5
CASSLIQGSYEQYF